A selection of T cell receptor beta chains follows, all from one sample in a study of graft-versus-host responses after intestinal transplantation. These receptors have no identified antigens. Generated by immunoSEQ multiplex PCR, the TCRdb table keeps only in-frame clones and is missing some. Of 140,000 or so clones detected, around 90% appear once; the ten largest clones hold about 0.2%. The sample was unstimulated CD4+ T cells sorted from spleen or lymph node cells, taken before intestinal transplant. These TCRs come from a human donor who received an intestinal transplant. Both conserved end residues are part of each CDR3. D genes are given only for firm matches. Clone size is given for some rows only: seen once, a few or many times, or a class if the clone is expanded.

TRBJ2-7 TRBV27 TRBD1 NA CASSPRDREVYEQYF TGTGCCAGCAGTCCCCGGGACAGGGAGGTCTACGAGCAGTACTTC
TRBJ1-2 TRBV5-4 NA NA CASSTRVGEGGYTF TGTGCCAGCAGCACCAGGGTTGGGGAAGGAGGCTACACCTTC
TRBJ1-5 TRBV4-1 NA NA CASSQEGGIPRPQHF TGCGCCAGCAGCCAAGAAGGAGGGATCCCCAGGCCCCAGCATTTT
TRBJ1-5 TRBV28 TRBD1 NA CASSLTGQPQHF TGTGCCAGCAGTTTGACAGGGCAGCCCCAGCATTTT
TRBJ1-2 TRBV19 NA NA CASSQGDGYTF TGTGCCAGTAGTCAGGGTGATGGCTACACCTTC
TRBJ1-5 TRBV7-9 TRBD1 NA CASSPGTGGVSNQPQHF TGTGCCAGCAGTCCCGGGACAGGGGGCGTTAGCAATCAGCCCCAGCATTTT
TRBJ1-1 TRBV10-3 NA NA CAISESNSQATEAFF TGTGCCATCAGTGAGTCTAACAGTCAGGCCACTGAAGCTTTCTTT
TRBJ2-7 TRBV7-6 NA NA CASSLVMGELSGEQYF TGTGCCAGCAGCTTAGTGATGGGGGAACTTTCGGGAGAGCAGTACTTC
TRBJ2-7 TRBV7-2 NA NA CASSPVSGPSYEQYF TGTGCCAGCAGCCCGGTTAGCGGCCCCTCCTACGAGCAGTACTTC
TRBJ2-7 TRBV18 NA NA CASSVTRQVGGYEQYF TGTGCCAGCTCAGTCACCCGACAGGTGGGAGGCTACGAGCAGTACTTC
TRBJ2-2 TRBV5-1 NA NA CATTLGRGAGELFF TGCGCCACCACCTTGGGCCGCGGGGCCGGGGAGCTGTTTTTT
TRBJ2-3 TRBV19 TRBD2 NA CASSTPGLAGYWGPTSFSTDTQYF TGTGCCAGTAGTACCCCGGGACTAGCGGGATATTGGGGACCCACATCGTTTAGCACAGATACGCAGTATTTT
TRBJ2-1 TRBV7-6 TRBD2 NA CASSAQLAGGPFGKNEQFF TGTGCCAGCAGCGCACAACTAGCGGGAGGGCCGTTTGGGAAAAATGAGCAGTTCTTC
TRBJ1-5 TRBV6-5 NA NA CASSYSGDQPQHF TGTGCCAGCAGTTACTCGGGGGATCAGCCCCAGCATTTT
TRBJ2-7 TRBV2 NA NA CATDSGASYEQYF TGTGCCACCGACAGTGGGGCGTCCTACGAGCAGTACTTC
TRBJ2-5 TRBV9 TRBD2 NA CASSVAASGYQETQYF TGTGCCAGCAGCGTAGCTGCTAGCGGGTACCAAGAGACCCAGTACTTC
TRBJ1-2 TRBV19 NA NA CASSPRASNYGYTF TGTGCCAGCTCCCCTCGGGCGTCAAACTATGGCTACACCTTC
TRBJ2-2 TRBV28 TRBD1 NA CASSLTGANTGELFF TGTGCCAGCAGTTTAACAGGGGCGAACACCGGGGAGCTGTTTTTT
TRBJ2-1 TRBV18 NA once CASSPTDRDMFF TGTGCCAGCTCACCGACGGACAGAGATATGTTCTTC
TRBJ1-5 TRBV5-1 NA NA CASSPDGNQPQHF TGCGCCAGCAGCCCGGACGGAAATCAGCCCCAGCATTTT